Described below is a single T cell receptor (beta chain) sequence and its context. The PCR was carried out with 60 Vbeta primers and 13 Jbeta primers. Clones were sequenced by immunoSEQ multiplex PCR, and TCRdb holds only the in-frame ones, with some missing. The table has some 220,000 clones, roughly 84% seen once. These data are taken from a study of cytomegalovirus exposure and HLA in healthy donors. The CDR3 loop spans 13 amino acids. Germline lookup yields CDR1 SGHRS and CDR2 YFSETQ. Trimming left V 1 base short and J 9 bases short, with 12 bases between. Specimen: PBMCs. The origin of this receptor is a girl aged 2 to 10 in good health and CMV-seronegative. The chain employs TRBV5-1 and TRBJ2-3, with D possibly TRBD1 on 6 matching bases. CDR3 loop: CASSLRQEQTQYF. The CDR3 DNA reads TGCGCCAGCAGCTTGCGACAGGAACAGACGCAGTATTTT.